In its sample, the clone carrying this T cell receptor (beta chain) was seen many times. Its antigen is currently unknown. This specimen belongs to a study of T-cell memory formation after mild COVID-19. Overall study context: Clustering of TCRs was largely donor specific. Study-level results: Those CD4+ clones that contracted were mainly in CM and EM (CD8+ ones in EMRA). There were some responding clones in pre-infection memory, which suggested that cross-reactive memory had joined.

The V gene lost 2 bases and the J gene lost 5 bases, with 7 bases spanning the gap. From germline, CDR1 is SGHVS and CDR2 FQNEAQ. The CDR3 extends over 13 amino acids. Constant-segment primers and 5'RACE yielded cDNA libraries for TCR alpha and TCR beta, each carrying sample barcodes and UMIs. TCRdb fed the 5' RACE reads into MiXCR, producing one record per CDR3 protein. Here the sample spans tens of thousands of distinct CDR3 sequences, approximately 10% being singletons. The gene calls are TRBV7-8 and TRBJ1-5; no clear D gene. The sequencing sample was made of PBMCs or a T cell subset sorted from them (not recorded which). The TCR comes from a man younger than 35 who had mild COVID-19 (a few samples of this study predate the infection). Cell type and time point are not known. The chain's CDR3 is CASSLRFDQPQHF. Here the CDR3 DNA reads TGTGCCAGCAGCTTAAGGTTCGATCAGCCCCAGCATTTT. The variable domain in full, completed from reference TRBV7-8 and TRBJ1-5, reads GAGVSQSPRYKVAKRGQDVALRCDPISGHVSLFWYQQALGQGPEFLTYFQNEAQLDKSGLPSDRFFAERPEGSVSTLKIQRTQQEDSAVYLCASSLRFDQPQHFGDGTRLSIL.